The TCR beta chain described here comes from a study of Graves' ophthalmopathy and Graves' hyperthyroidism. Broader study findings: Blood also carried most expanded thyroid clonotypes exceeding 0.001 frequency.

Transcripts of RNA were the source for amplifying TCR beta CDR3 regions. An initial RT-PCR round employing HTBI primers preceded a second-round multiplex PCR. From the multiplex PCR reads, TCRdb called clonotypes with MiXCR, one entry per CDR3 protein. The sample lists 350,000 to 400,000 distinct CDR3 sequences, about a sixth occurring once. For this clonotype: Antigen unknown.

The sequence derives from a young woman with Graves' ophthalmopathy. The specimen was peripheral blood.

The CDR3 spells CASSLGVAGVNIQYF. For the CDR3, the DNA is TGTGCCAGCAGCTTAGGGGTAGCGGGAGTAAACATTCAGTACTTC. The chain combines TRBV11-2 with TRBJ2-4, with 9 nucleotides matching TRBD2. The V gene end was trimmed by 1 base and the J gene end by 6 bases; junction bases not matched to a gene: 4. The germline CDR1 and CDR2 sequences are SGHAT and FQNNGV. The CDR3 totals 15 residues.